A single sample is the source of the 32 T cell receptor beta chains below, sequenced in a study of blood T cell repertoires in COVID-19. The protocol was immunoSEQ multiplex PCR, while the TCRdb copy is restricted to in-frame clones and leaves out a portion. The sample consists of approximately 100,000 clones, roughly 71% of them appearing once. The sequenced sample consisted of peripheral blood. These receptors were taken from a man aged 80 or over with acute or convalescent COVID-19.

This chain joins TRBV9 and TRBJ1-5; TRBD1 matches 7 bases. The CDR3 loop spans 15 amino acids. J was trimmed by 4 bases and V by 4 bases; bases with no gene match: 8. Germline V gene sequence: CDR1 SGDLS, CDR2 YYNGEE. As DNA, the CDR3 is TGTGCCAGCAGCTTACAACCAGGGGGAAATCAGCCCCAGCATTTT. Its protein is CASSLQPGGNQPQHF.

The CDR3 DNA reads TGTGCCAGCAGTTTAGGACAGGGAACCGGGGAGCTGTTTTTT. Residues: CASSLGQGTGELFF. The V gene is TRBV6-5, the J gene TRBJ2-2; TRBD1 matches at 8 bases. The trim removed 4 bases at V and 5 bases at J, leaving 3 bases unmatched. The CDR3 extends over 14 amino acids. CDR1 is MNHEY, CDR2 SVGAGI, per germline.

In its sample, this clone was seen once. The chain combines TRBV5-1 with TRBJ2-1, with 7 bases fitting TRBD2. V was pared by 4 bases and J by 2 bases, with 9 bases of the junction left unmatched. CDR3 length equals 16 residues. Germline loops: CDR1 SGHRS, CDR2 YFSETQ. The CDR3 region has the DNA TGCGCCAGCAGCCCCGGTACTGGGGGGGCCTACAATGAGCAGTTCTTC. Translation: CASSPGTGGAYNEQFF.

Regarding this clone: A read error may account for a junction end that differs from germline. The rearrangement uses TRBV4-2 and TRBJ2-7, with TRBD2 as a possible D gene (7 bases). The germline gives CDR1 LGHNA, CDR2 YNFKEQ. CDR3 size: 15 residues. CDR3 nucleotides: TGTGCCAGCAGTCAAGAGGGGGAGGGTAGCTACGAGCAGTACTTT. It codes for CASSQEGEGSYEQYF.

The chain recombines TRBV7-9 with TRBJ1-1, with D possibly TRBD1 on 5 matching bases. The CDR3 sequence is 14 residues long. The V end lost 6 bases, the J end lost 5 bases, and 16 bases lay between the germline ends. Germline-derived CDR1 and CDR2 are SEHNR and FQNEAQ (reference sequence). CDR3 sequence reads: CASRRDNQGTEAFF. As DNA, the CDR3 is TGTGCCAGCAGAAGGGATAACCAGGGTACTGAAGCTTTCTTT.

This clone is medium-sized in the sample. J is TRBJ1-2 and V is TRBV28; TRBD1 agrees at 8 bases. The V and J ends lost 5 bases and 3 bases, in that order; junction bases with no gene match: 8. Germline V gene sequence: CDR1 MDHEN, CDR2 SYDVKM. The CDR3 is 15 residues long. The CDR3 DNA reads as TGTGCCAGCAGTCTCCCGGGACAGGAGCACTATGGCTACACCTTC. Amino acid sequence: CASSLPGQEHYGYTF.

This clone has a single count. V usage is TRBV5-6 and J usage is TRBJ2-7; no definite D call. Germline-derived CDR1 and CDR2 are SGHDT and YYEEEE. There are 11 residues in the CDR3. V was shortened by 4 bases and J by 4 bases, with 6 bases between the two germline ends. CDR3 protein: CASSAAYEQYF. In DNA, the CDR3 is TGTGCCAGCAGCGCGGCGTACGAGCAGTACTTC. The full variable domain, rest sourced from reference TRBV5-6 and TRBJ2-7, is DAGVTQSPTHLIKTRGQQVTLRCSPKSGHDTVSWYQQALGQGPQFIFQYYEEEERQRGNFPDRFSGHQFPNYSSELNVNALLLGDSALYLCASSAAYEQYFGPGTRLTVT.

This clone was seen just once. DNA for the CDR3: TGTGCCAAACAGCGGGACCCCAAAGTAGATACGCAGTATTTT. Translation gives CAKQRDPKVDTQYF. The chain has TRBV19 and TRBJ2-3, with TRBD2 matching 7 bases. Germline V CDR1 and CDR2: LNHDA, SQIVND (reference sequence). The V and J ends lost 10 bases and 5 bases, in that order; junction bases with no gene match: 12. The CDR3 is 14 residues long.

This clone has a count of ten or more. This chain uses TRBV5-1 with TRBJ1-1; maybe TRBD1 (6 bases). Deletions cut 4 bases from V and 1 base from J, with 11 bases between. CDR3 length: 14 amino acids. The germline V gene has CDR1 SGHRS and CDR2 YFSETQ. CDR3 protein: CASSGTQGNTEAFF. The CDR3 DNA sequence: TGCGCCAGCAGCGGTACACAGGGGAACACTGAAGCTTTCTTT.

This clone was recorded only once. V is TRBV7-6 and J is TRBJ1-1; 8 bases are shared with TRBD1. Germline V CDR1 and CDR2: SGHVS, FNYEAQ. V lost 2 bases, J lost 4 bases, and 6 bases stayed unmatched. There are 15 residues in the CDR3. CDR3 bases: TGTGCCAGCAGCTTAACCCTTGGACAGGGCACTGAAGCTTTCTTT. Translation gives CASSLTLGQGTEAFF.

This sequence joins TRBV2 and TRBJ2-5; possible D gene TRBD2, 5 bases. The CDR3 has 14 residues. Trimming removed 8 bases at V and 11 bases at J, with 24 bases between. From germline, CDR1 is SNHLY and CDR2 FYNNEI. The CDR3 region is CASGLRSGSLDQYF. CDR3 nucleotide sequence: TGTGCCAGCGGCCTTCGAAGCGGATCCCTTGATCAGTACTTC.

This rearrangement joins TRBV20-1 to TRBJ1-1; no clear D. The CDR3 is 13 residues long. From germline, CDR1 is DFQATT and CDR2 SNEGSKA (reference sequence). V shed 3 bases and J shed 0 bases, with 8 bases lying between them. CDR3 sequence (DNA): TGCAGTGCTAGTATGGGCTTGAACACTGAAGCTTTCTTT. Its translation is CSASMGLNTEAFF.

This clone was picked up many times. The chain couples TRBV6-5 to TRBJ2-7, with 7 nucleotides matching TRBD1. Germline assignment: CDR1 MNHEY and CDR2 SVGAGI. This CDR3 is 15 amino acids long. V gave up 4 bases and J gave up 2 bases; unmatched junction bases: 8. CDR3 nucleotide sequence: TGTGCCAGCAGTTCTATGGGGGACAGACCCTACGAGCAGTACTTC. Residues: CASSSMGDRPYEQYF.

The rearrangement links TRBV7-2 to TRBJ1-1; 7 positions agree with TRBD1. With 4 bases clipped from V and 4 bases from J, the junction kept 6 bases outside the gene matches. CDR3 length: 14 residues. Germline V CDR1 and CDR2: SGHTA, FQGNSA. CDR3 in DNA: TGTGCCAGCAGCTCCCGACAGGGTAGCACTGAAGCTTTCTTT. It translates to CASSSRQGSTEAFF.

The chain recombines TRBV5-1 with TRBJ2-1, with TRBD1 matching 9 bases. The CDR3 runs 15 residues. The trim removed 0 bases at V and 10 bases at J, leaving 8 bases unmatched. The germline V gene has CDR1 SGHRS and CDR2 YFSETQ. CDR3 loop: CASSLEGQGTGEQFF. The CDR3 DNA sequence: TGCGCCAGCAGCTTGGAGGGACAGGGAACTGGAGAGCAGTTCTTC.

CDR3 bases: TGTGCCAGCAGCTTAACCCCGGGACTAGCGGGAGGAACAAGCTCCTACAATGAGCAGTTCTTC. Its protein is CASSLTPGLAGGTSSYNEQFF. The chain uses TRBV7-3 and TRBJ2-1; 15 bases are a match to TRBD2. Per germline, CDR1 SGHTA and CDR2 FQGTGA. V shed 0 bases and J 0 bases; nucleotides not matched to a gene: 9. The CDR3 has 21 residues.

The V gene is TRBV30, the J gene TRBJ2-2, with D perhaps TRBD2 (5 bases). CDR3 size: 17 residues. The germline V gene has CDR1 GTSNPN and CDR2 SVGIG (reference sequence). V was cut by 2 bases and J by 0 bases, with 16 bases left in between. DNA of the CDR3: TGTGCCTGGAGTAAGGTGGCGACTACCTCGAACACCGGGGAGCTGTTTTTT. It translates to CAWSKVATTSNTGELFF.

This clone was seen a handful of times. This chain uses TRBV7-3 with TRBJ2-5; no reliable D call. The ends were cut back, 5 bases at V and 4 bases at J, with 11 bases in the middle. The CDR3 is made up of 13 amino acids. Germline V gives CDR1 SGHTA, CDR2 FQGTGA. The CDR3 protein is CASSPGSAETQYF. CDR3 sequence (DNA): TGTGCCAGCAGCCCCGGGTCTGCAGAGACCCAGTACTTC.

The chain uses TRBV4-3 and TRBJ1-6; D is unresolved. The CDR3 runs 15 residues. Germline assignment: CDR1 LGHNA and CDR2 YSLEER. Trimming shortened V by 4 bases and J by 9 bases, and 16 bases separated the two germline ends. DNA of the CDR3: TGCGCCAGCAGCCCCTCCTTCAGTTCGTCTTCACCCCTCCACTTT. This sequence encodes CASSPSFSSSSPLHF.

The chain recombines TRBV2 with TRBJ1-1; the match to TRBD1 covers 8 bases. This CDR3 is 14 amino acids long. V lost 4 bases to trimming and J lost 5 bases; unmatched junction nucleotides: 6. Germline V gene data show CDR1 as SNHLY and CDR2 as FYNNEI. CDR3 amino acids: CASSADRASTEAFF. The CDR3 nucleotides read TGTGCCAGCAGTGCGGACAGGGCGAGTACTGAAGCTTTCTTT.

The chain has TRBV4-3 and TRBJ2-7; perhaps TRBD1 as D (5 bases). Per the germline V gene, CDR1 is LGHNA and CDR2 is YSLEER. This CDR3 contains 15 residues. Trimming pared 2 bases from V and 2 bases from J, leaving 13 bases between. CDR3 loop: CASSQYLDRAYEQYF. In DNA, the CDR3 is TGCGCCAGCAGCCAATACCTCGACAGAGCCTACGAGCAGTACTTC.

DNA of the CDR3: TGTGCCAGCGGTCTCAGGGTGGATGCTTTCTTT. Protein: CASGLRVDAFF. The rearrangement links TRBV12-3 or TRBV12-4 to TRBJ1-1, with a weak D call TRBD1 (5 bases). Trimming removed 8 bases at V and 11 bases at J, with 15 bases between. The CDR3 sequence is 11 residues long.

The CDR3 sequence is CASSIGTSGMETQYF. The CDR3 nucleotides read TGTGCCAGTAGTATAGGGACTAGCGGGATGGAGACCCAGTACTTC. This chain connects TRBV19 to TRBJ2-5, with 12 bases fitting TRBD2. Germline V lookup: CDR1 LNHDA, CDR2 SQIVND (reference sequence). The CDR3 covers 15 residues. V trimming: 1 base; J trimming: 5 bases; junction bases outside the gene matches: 2.

This chain joins TRBV9 and TRBJ1-2; D possibly corresponds to TRBD1 (5 bases). CDR1 SGDLS and CDR2 YYNGEE come from the germline V gene. The CDR3 totals 15 residues. V was shortened by 0 bases and J by 4 bases, with 13 bases between the two germline ends. In nucleotides, the CDR3 is TGTGCCAGCAGCGTAGGGGGAGGGGCTGCCTATGGCTACACCTTC. This gives the protein CASSVGGGAAYGYTF.

This clone appeared once. This chain connects TRBV5-1 to TRBJ2-3, with a weak D call TRBD2 (6 bases). With 2 bases removed from V and 4 bases from J, the gap between germline ends came to 14 bases. The germline gives CDR1 SGHRS, CDR2 YFSETQ. This CDR3 contains 15 residues. CDR3 residues: CASSFTGAMADTQYF. The CDR3 nucleotides are TGCGCCAGCAGCTTTACGGGAGCGATGGCAGATACGCAGTATTTT.

This clone came up a few times. V is TRBV5-4 and J is TRBJ1-6, with 7 bases that match TRBD1. Unmatched junction bases numbered 7, after V lost 7 bases and J lost 6 bases. From germline, CDR1 is SGHNT and CDR2 YYREEE (reference sequence). CDR3 length equals 14 residues. The CDR3 DNA sequence: TGTGCCAGCCTACGACAGGGCAGTAATTCACCCCTCCACTTT. Translation: CASLRQGSNSPLHF. The full variable domain, in which reference TRBV5-4 and TRBJ1-6 provide the parts outside the CDR3, is ETGVTQSPTHLIKTRGQQVTLRCSSQSGHNTVSWYQQALGQGPQFIFQYYREEENGRGNFPPRFSGLQFPNYSSELNVNALELDDSALYLCASLRQGSNSPLHFGNGTRLTVT.

This clone was found a few times. The chain uses TRBV10-3 and TRBJ2-7, with 7 positions matching TRBD2. The CDR3 has 17 amino acids. With 0 bases clipped from V and 5 bases from J, the junction kept 13 bases outside the gene matches. Germline values: CDR1 ENHRY, CDR2 SYGVKD. DNA for the CDR3: TGTGCCATCAGTGAGTCGGTCGGGGGAGGGCTCAGTAACGAGCAGTACTTC. Encoded protein: CAISESVGGGLSNEQYF.

The gene calls are TRBV30 and TRBJ1-1, with unresolved D. The CDR3 spans 9 residues. V lost 2 bases and J lost 7, with 2 bases in between. In germline, CDR1 is GTSNPN, CDR2 SVGIG (reference sequence). Here the CDR3 DNA reads TGTGCCTGGAGTTATGAAGCTTTCTTT. Translated: CAWSYEAFF.

This clone occurred many times. The chain has TRBV6-5 and TRBJ1-3; D unresolved. The CDR3 sequence is 12 residues long. With 6 bases removed from V and 4 bases from J, the gap between germline ends came to 7 bases. Looked up from germline, CDR1 is MNHEY and CDR2 is SVGAGI. The CDR3 sequence: CASRSSGNTIYF. Written as DNA, the CDR3 is TGTGCCAGCAGGTCCTCCGGAAACACCATATATTTT.

This clone has only one observation. The V call is TRBV24-1, the J call TRBJ1-1, with D perhaps matching TRBD1 (6 bases). The CDR3 loop spans 15 amino acids. Germline V CDR1 and CDR2: KGHDR, SFDVKD. The germline V and J ends were trimmed by 2 bases and 3 bases, with 12 bases remaining between them. The CDR3: CATSDSTGKDTEAFF. The DNA of the CDR3 is TGTGCCACCAGTGATTCTACAGGGAAGGACACTGAAGCTTTCTTT.

This clone occurred once. V usage is TRBV10-2 and J usage is TRBJ2-7, with TRBD1 matching 10 bases. The germline V gene encodes CDR1 WSHSY and CDR2 SAAADI. This CDR3 spans 14 amino acids. The V gene end was trimmed by 6 bases and the J gene end by 4 bases; junction bases not matched to a gene: 6. CDR3: CASRAGTGEYEQYF. The CDR3 DNA sequence: TGCGCCAGCAGAGCCGGGACAGGGGAATACGAGCAGTACTTC.

V gene TRBV9 combines with J gene TRBJ2-7; a weak D match, TRBD2 (6 bases). V gave up 0 bases and J gave up 2 bases, with 12 bases separating them. The CDR3 spans 15 residues. Per the germline V gene, CDR1 is SGDLS and CDR2 is YYNGEE. The CDR3 loop is CASSVGWDSTYEQYF. CDR3 sequence (DNA): TGTGCCAGCAGCGTAGGTTGGGACTCAACCTACGAGCAGTACTTC.